A few counts support the clone carrying this TCR beta chain. The germline CDR1 and CDR2 sequences are SGHNT and YENEEA. Trimming removed 0 bases from V and 3 bases from J, with 10 bases in between. The CDR3 totals 15 residues. The data were taken from a study of control samples from healthy donors and cancer patients. Measured with immunoSEQ multiplex PCR; TCRdb has only the in-frame clones, and not every one. The profile covers 65,000 to 100,000 clones, with about 90% appearing a single time and over 15% taken by the ten largest. The receptor's source is a man in his fifties in good health. The sample consisted of blood. The chain is built from TRBV11-3 and TRBJ2-3; D call uncertain. The chain's CDR3 is CASSLDQEPTDTQYF. CDR3 in DNA: TGTGCCAGCAGCTTAGATCAAGAGCCGACAGATACGCAGTATTTT.